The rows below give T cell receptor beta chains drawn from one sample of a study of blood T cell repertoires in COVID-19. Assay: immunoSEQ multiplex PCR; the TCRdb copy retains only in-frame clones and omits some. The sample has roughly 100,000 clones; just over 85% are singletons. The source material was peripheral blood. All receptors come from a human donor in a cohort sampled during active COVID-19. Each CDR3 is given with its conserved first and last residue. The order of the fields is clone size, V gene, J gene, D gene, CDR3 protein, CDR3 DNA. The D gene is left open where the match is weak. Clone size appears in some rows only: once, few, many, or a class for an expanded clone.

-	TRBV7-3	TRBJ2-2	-	CASSTGAGELFF	TGTGCCAGCAGCACAGGCGCCGGGGAGCTGTTTTTT
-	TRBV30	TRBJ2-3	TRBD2	CAWSVERGGTDTQYF	TGTGCCTGGAGTGTAGAGCGGGGAGGCACAGATACGCAGTATTTT
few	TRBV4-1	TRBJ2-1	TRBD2	CASSRGLAGGSSYNEQFF	TGCGCCAGCAGCCGGGGACTAGCGGGGGGCAGCTCCTACAATGAGCAGTTCTTC
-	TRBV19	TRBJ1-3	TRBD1	CASSIYRGIGNTIYF	TGTGCCAGTAGTATTTACAGGGGTATTGGAAACACCATATATTTT
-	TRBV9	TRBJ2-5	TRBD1	CASSVTGQTQETQYF	TGTGCCAGCAGCGTAACGGGACAGACACAAGAGACCCAGTACTTC
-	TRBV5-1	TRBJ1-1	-	CASSLVLATGRMNTEAFF	TGCGCCAGCAGCTTGGTATTAGCGACAGGCCGAATGAACACTGAAGCTTTCTTT
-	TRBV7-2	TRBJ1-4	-	CASSLWAQGIEKLFF	TGTGCCAGCAGCTTATGGGCCCAGGGAATAGAAAAACTGTTTTTT
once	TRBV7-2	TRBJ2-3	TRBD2	CASSLGMGSGGAPTDTQYF	TGTGCCAGCAGCTTAGGCATGGGGAGCGGGGGGGCTCCCACGGATACGCAGTATTTT
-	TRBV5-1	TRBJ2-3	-	CASSFSRHGHTSTDTQYF	TGCGCCAGCAGCTTCTCTCGACATGGGCATACTAGCACAGATACGCAGTATTTT
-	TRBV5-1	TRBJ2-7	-	CASSFGRGHSYEQYF	TGCGCCAGCAGCTTTGGGAGGGGACACTCCTACGAGCAGTACTTC
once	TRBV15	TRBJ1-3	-	CATSRGSAGPGNTIYF	TGTGCCACCAGCAGAGGATCCGCAGGCCCTGGAAACACCATATATTTT